The T cell receptor (beta chain) described here comes from a study of metastatic and nonmetastatic thyroid tumors. Ahead of thyroid surgery, no patient had received treatment of any kind. This clone has just a few counts. MiXCR was used by TCRdb to re-call the PCR reads. This table has around 52,000 clones, 25% to 35% appearing once. V lost 7 bases, J lost 6 bases, and 7 bases stayed unmatched. This CDR3 comprises 14 residues. Germline CDR1 MNHEY, CDR2 SVGEGT. This TCR came from a female donor with papillary thyroid cancer or a benign thyroid nodule (not recorded which). Some clones in this sample may be carry-over from other donors' samples. This chain joins TRBV6-2 or TRBV6-3 and TRBJ1-5; TRBD1 matches 9 bases. The sequenced sample consisted of blood. The CDR3 DNA reads as TGTGCCAGCACAATTACAGGGGGCGGTCAGCCCCAGCATTTT. This sequence encodes CASTITGGGQPQHF.